Sequencing of this T cell receptor (beta chain) was carried out in a study of blood T cell repertoires in COVID-19. Study as a whole: Material from acute and convalescent COVID-19 was sourced from the United States, Italy and Spain. In each case, the material was cDNA or gDNA derived from T cells, B-cell-depleted T cells, or PBMCs.

Patients from Seattle were sampled longitudinally, starting during active infection. The CDR3 contains 11 residues. Per the germline V gene, CDR1 is GTSNPN and CDR2 is SVGIG (reference sequence). Trimming took off 3 bases at V and 1 base at J, with 4 bases between the two ends. Authors' analysis steps: Estimated nucleated cell counts came from reference gene primer amplification. Measured with immunoSEQ multiplex PCR; TCRdb has only the in-frame clones, and not every one. V and J calls and clone size are those listed in that table; D and trimming were worked out from the DNA. The sample yields 300,000 or so clones, roughly nine tenths seen once.

This chain links TRBV30 with TRBJ2-7, with D uncertain. The sample was peripheral blood. The sequence was collected from a woman under 40 with COVID-19, enrolled during active disease. The CDR3: CAWRRSYEQYF. The CDR3 DNA is TGTGCCTGGAGGCGATCCTACGAGCAGTACTTC. The variable domain in full, with the rest retrieved from reference TRBV30 and TRBJ2-7, is SQTIHQWPATLVQPVGSPLSLECTVEGTSNPNLYWYRQAAGRGLQLLFYSVGIGQISSEVPQNLSASRPQDRQFILSSKKLLLSDSGFYLCAWRRSYEQYFGPGTRLTVT.